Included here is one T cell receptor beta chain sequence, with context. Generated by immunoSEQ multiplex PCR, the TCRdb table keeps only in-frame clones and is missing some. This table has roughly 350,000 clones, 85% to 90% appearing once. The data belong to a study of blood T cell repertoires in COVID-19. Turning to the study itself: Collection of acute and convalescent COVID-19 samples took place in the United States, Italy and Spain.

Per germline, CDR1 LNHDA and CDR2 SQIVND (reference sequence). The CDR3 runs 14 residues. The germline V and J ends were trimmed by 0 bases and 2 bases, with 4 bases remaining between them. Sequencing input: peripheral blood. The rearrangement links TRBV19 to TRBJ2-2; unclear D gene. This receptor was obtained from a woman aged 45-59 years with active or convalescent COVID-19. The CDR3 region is CASSIEHNTGELFF. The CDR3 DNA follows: TGTGCCAGTAGTATAGAACACAACACCGGGGAGCTGTTTTTT.